A single T cell receptor (beta chain) is shown here with its context. The antigen is undetermined. The data stem from a study of T cell responses to AZD1222 COVID-19 vaccine. This CDR3 has 15 residues. Germline V gene lookup returns CDR1 LNHDA and CDR2 SQIVND (reference sequence). The junction had 5 bases not matched to a gene; V was cut back by 7 bases and J by 2 bases. General observations from the study: Females outnumbered males among donors, who were mostly white British; clonal diversity was possibly underestimated. An increase in Spike-specific TCR breadth and depth was observed after two AZD1222 doses.

Produced via immunoSEQ multiplex PCR; TCRdb's table is partial and in-frame only. The sample yields fewer than 90,000 clones, 86% seen once. Source: peripheral blood, taken 28 days after the second AZD1222 dose. The rearrangement uses TRBV19 and TRBJ2-4; 10 nucleotides line up with TRBD1. This clonotype originated in an adult who received the AZD1222 COVID-19 vaccine. The CDR3 is CASTRDRGTKNIQYF. CDR3 DNA: TGTGCCAGTACTCGGGACAGGGGAACCAAAAACATTCAGTACTTC.